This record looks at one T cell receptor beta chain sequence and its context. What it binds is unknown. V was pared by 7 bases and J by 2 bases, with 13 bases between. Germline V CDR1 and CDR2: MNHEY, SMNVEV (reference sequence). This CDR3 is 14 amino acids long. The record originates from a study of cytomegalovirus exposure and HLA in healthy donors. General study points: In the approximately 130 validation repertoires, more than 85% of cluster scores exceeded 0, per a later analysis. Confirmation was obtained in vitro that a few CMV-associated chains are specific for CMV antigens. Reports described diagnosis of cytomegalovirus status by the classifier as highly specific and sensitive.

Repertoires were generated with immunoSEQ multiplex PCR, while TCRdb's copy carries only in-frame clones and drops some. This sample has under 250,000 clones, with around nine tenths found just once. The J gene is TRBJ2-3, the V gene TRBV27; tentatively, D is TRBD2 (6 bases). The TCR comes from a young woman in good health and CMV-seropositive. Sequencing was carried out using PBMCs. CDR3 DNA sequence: TGTGCCAGCACCCAGAGGGGACTCACAGATACGCAGTATTTT. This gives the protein CASTQRGLTDTQYF.